This T cell receptor (beta chain) was sequenced in a study of T cells in Graves' hyperthyroidism and ophthalmopathy (dated by TCRdb to between 2018 and 2021). About the full investigation: To identify distinguishing TCR V-J signatures, a discovery cohort of around 100 patients was used, comprising 43 with Graves' ophthalmopathy and around 60 with stable Graves' hyperthyroidism. After sampling, hyperthyroidism patients received methimazole starting at 30 mg daily, and ophthalmopathy patients received high-dose intravenous methylprednisolone. For training and testing, the 110 or so patients in the discovery cohort were randomly divided in a 7:3 ratio. Thyroid tissue and blood T-cell repertoires from several Graves' hyperthyroidism patients were also compared in the study. The paper describes TCR Vbeta CDR3 sequencing of 135 peripheral blood samples, made up of some 40 ophthalmopathy patients, approximately 76 hyperthyroidism patients and approximately 17 progressor patients. Whether ophthalmopathy could be predicted prospectively was tested in an independent validation cohort made up of roughly 20 hyperthyroidism patients plus 17 patients who later progressed to ophthalmopathy. Here is what the overall study found, with its caveats: In validation, the model predicted progression to ophthalmopathy a median of around 6.5 months before onset, with about 67% sensitivity and nearly 75% specificity. Blood samples also contained most of the expanded thyroid clonotypes (frequency above 0.001), which suggests that blood repertoires may reflect thyroid immune responses. No statistical method was used to set the sample size in advance, and investigators knew the group allocation. In cross-validation, a model built on a 13 V-J signature told ophthalmopathy apart from stable hyperthyroidism with under 90% sensitivity and approximately 81% specificity, and in testing the same model reached 80%/75%.

V and J lose 3 bases and 3 bases, and a span of 6 bases separates them. The CDR3, cysteine through phenylalanine, is 13 amino acids long. CDR3 DNA is the only sequence kept; it has 39 bases, read in frame from the first base. As encoded in the germline V gene (reference sequence), CDR1 is SEHNR while CDR2 is FQNEAQ. Stable Graves' hyperthyroidism was defined as the absence of progression to ophthalmopathy over 18 months of follow-up. The hyperthyroidism patients were between 18 and 65 years old and newly diagnosed, with a disease duration of less than 2 months. Any patient with an uncontrolled infection, another autoimmune disease, pregnancy or lactation was excluded. Diagnoses were based on clinical symptoms, serum thyroxine and TRAb, thyroid ultrasound and orbital computed tomography. Total RNA was extracted using Trizol reagent, and RNA quality was assessed on an Agilent 2100 Bioanalyzer. In its sample, this clonotype was seen many times. Its binding antigen is unknown. Within one base of it there is no much larger clone, and no base qualities were kept.

Amplification of TCR beta CDR3 regions was carried out from RNA transcripts. The TCR CDR3 was subjected to a first round of RT-PCR using the HTBI primer set and the Qiagen OneStep RT-PCR kit. Libraries were constructed in a second round of multiplex PCR, after which size selection and purification were carried out. Paired-end sequencing of the libraries was performed with 100 bp reads on an Illumina HiSeq2000. The study's own analysis went as follows. SOAPnuke was used to process the raw data, removing reads that contained adapters or uncalled bases, had a mean Phred below 15, or lacked an exact match to the constant primer or identifier. COPE v1.2.5 was used to merge the high-quality paired reads, and each unique nucleotide sequence was defined as a clonotype. Clonotypes were aligned to IMGT TRBV, TRBD and TRBJ reference segments using MiTCR v1.1. The analysis included only V-J combinations with a frequency above 0.0001, which together covered around 99% of the repertoires. The TCS score was defined as F50 (clonal expansion) divided by E x V (chaos), with BLOSUM62-based TCRdist calculated between CDR3 peptides within each V-J. Welch's t-statistics and random forest reduced approximately 520 V-J features to roughly 13, which were used in a naive Bayes classifier (R e1071). The similarity between thyroid and blood repertoires was quantified using the Morisita-Horn index. TCRdb passed the public sequencing reads through fastp at Q25 and MiXCR, retaining productive beta sequences. All rows with the same CDR3 protein become a single entry with the most common DNA and genes. The V and J calls and clone size are TCRdb's, not the authors'. This sample holds a few hundred thousand distinct CDR3 sequences; 40% to 55% were observed only once. The ten largest clones take up about 8% of the sample.

The TCR originated in a woman between 18 and 29 years old with Graves' hyperthyroidism. Material for sequencing was peripheral blood or thyroid tissue (not recorded which). The chain was built from TRBV7-9 and TRBJ1-3, with no confidently assigned D gene. The CDR3 reads as follows: CASSFILGNTIYF. The nucleotide sequence reads as follows: TGTGCCAGCAGCTTTATTCTTGGAAACACCATATATTTT.